What follows describes a single T cell receptor (beta chain). The target antigen is unknown. The sample belongs to a study of T cell repertoires in ileal Crohn's disease. General study findings and limits: Active smokers at surgery had more clonal expansions than non-smokers.

TCRdb's copy holds only in-frame clones and misses some; the assay was immunoSEQ multiplex PCR. The table has around 15,000 clones, roughly three quarters seen once; the top ten hold over 4%. This sample's time point: neoterminal ileum biopsy at postoperative endoscopy, about 6 months after surgery. The germline CDR1 and CDR2 sequences are MNHEY and SVGAGI. The length of the CDR3 is 15 residues. V was pared by 6 bases and J by 0 bases, with 11 bases between. The material sequenced was ileal tissue. V gene TRBV6-5 combines with J gene TRBJ1-4; D possibly corresponds to TRBD1 (6 bases). The TCR sequence derives from an adult with Crohn's disease. The CDR3 loop is CASSRRQATNEKLFF. CDR3 sequence (DNA): TGTGCCAGCAGCCGAAGACAGGCAACTAATGAAAAACTGTTTTTT.